A single sample is the source of the 28 T cell receptor beta chains below, sequenced in a study of T cell repertoires in cytomegalovirus infection. One entry per CDR3 protein results from TCRdb running MiXCR on the reads. The profile covers 200,000 or so distinct CDR3 sequences, with roughly 30% appearing a single time and roughly 32% taken by the ten largest. Input material: PBMCs. The receptors stem from a human donor in good health (CMV status not recorded). Some clones in this sample may be carry-over from other donors' samples.

The chain uses TRBV10-3 and TRBJ2-1; D might be TRBD1 (6 bases). This CDR3 is 13 amino acids long. The germline gives CDR1 ENHRY, CDR2 SYGVKD. Trimming removed 3 bases from V and 10 bases from J, with 13 bases in between. The CDR3: CAISDVQGWEQFF. DNA for the CDR3: TGTGCCATCAGTGATGTACAGGGTTGGGAGCAGTTCTTC.

This clonotype was seen a few times. The gene calls are TRBV12-3 or TRBV12-4 and TRBJ1-2; D is unresolved. V was trimmed by 5 bases and J by 6 bases, leaving 16 bases between them. The CDR3 covers 14 residues. The CDR3 loop is CASSPSPRRDGYTF. The CDR3, as DNA: TGTGCCAGCAGTCCGTCCCCCCGCAGAGATGGCTACACCTTC.

The gene calls are TRBV7-8 and TRBJ1-1, with no clear D. The V end lost 4 bases, the J end lost 1 base, and 10 bases lay between the germline ends. Germline loops: CDR1 SGHVS, CDR2 FQNEAQ. CDR3 length: 14 residues. DNA for the CDR3: TGTGCCAGCAGCTCCCAGGCTTGGAACACTGAAGCTTTCTTT. This gives the protein CASSSQAWNTEAFF.

The J gene is TRBJ2-7, the V gene TRBV4-2; D is undetermined. V shed 1 base and J shed 6 bases, with 19 bases lying between them. The CDR3 consists of 16 residues. Germline V gene sequence: CDR1 LGHNA, CDR2 YNFKEQ. The CDR3 DNA follows: TGTGCCAGCAGCCAAGCGGAGATAGGCTCTCCGGCCGAGCAGTACTTC. Its protein product is CASSQAEIGSPAEQYF.

This sequence joins TRBV20-1 and TRBJ2-1; 9 bases align to TRBD1. The CDR3 is 14 residues long. V trimming: 6 bases; J trimming: 9 bases; junction bases outside the gene matches: 12. CDR1 and CDR2 from the germline V gene are DFQATT and SNEGSKA (reference sequence). The CDR3 DNA follows: TGCAGTGCCGGGTCCACAGGGGGCGGGGGTGAGCAGTTCTTC. Translation gives CSAGSTGGGGEQFF.

This clonotype has only a few counts. The chain employs TRBV29-1 and TRBJ2-6, with 7 bases fitting TRBD1. The J segment lost 3 bases and the V segment lost 6 bases, leaving 5 bases of the junction unmatched. The CDR3 consists of 14 residues. Germline loops: CDR1 SQVTM, CDR2 ANQGSEA. The CDR3 sequence is CSVADRVGANVLTF. CDR3 DNA sequence: TGCAGCGTCGCTGACAGGGTTGGGGCCAACGTCCTGACTTTC.

The chain links TRBV10-3 to TRBJ2-3, with a tentative D call TRBD1 (5 bases). Trimming stripped 5 bases from V and 6 bases from J, with 12 bases between. The CDR3 extends over 13 amino acids. Germline CDR1 ENHRY, CDR2 SYGVKD. This chain's CDR3 is CAISWGQRDTQYF. The CDR3 coding sequence is TGTGCCATCAGTTGGGGCCAACGGGATACGCAGTATTTT.

This chain links TRBV6-2 or TRBV6-3 with TRBJ1-1; D gene unclear. V was pared by 0 bases and J by 6 bases, with 11 bases between. Germline V CDR1 and CDR2: MNHEY, SVGEGT. The CDR3 spans 14 residues. The CDR3 is CASSYSTRPSEAFF. The CDR3 DNA sequence: TGTGCCAGCAGTTACTCGACCCGACCCTCTGAAGCTTTCTTT.

This clonotype was seen a handful of times. The chain uses TRBV7-3 and TRBJ2-2, with 7 bases matching TRBD2. This CDR3 spans 16 amino acids. Trimming took 0 bases from V and 5 from J; bases not matched to a gene: 6. Germline V lookup: CDR1 SGHTA, CDR2 FQGTGA. CDR3 bases: TGTGCCAGCAGCTTAACCGGGACTATGGGGACCGGGGAGCTGTTTTTT. This translates into CASSLTGTMGTGELFF.

In DNA, the CDR3 is TGTGCCAGCAGCCCCGGGGGTACCACCGGGGAGCTGTTTTTT. Its translation: CASSPGGTTGELFF. This chain links TRBV7-9 with TRBJ2-2; D perhaps matches TRBD2 (6 bases). CDR1 is SEHNR, CDR2 FQNEAQ, per germline (reference sequence). Between the trimmed V and J ends, which lost 5 bases and 4 bases, there was a span of 11 bases. This CDR3 is built from 14 residues.

V gene TRBV4-1 combines with J gene TRBJ2-3, with D possibly matching TRBD1 (6 bases). Germline assignment: CDR1 MGHRA and CDR2 YSYEKL. Between the trimmed V and J ends, which lost 4 bases and 3 bases, there was a span of 11 bases. CDR3 length equals 14 residues. The CDR3 loop reads CASSPGDGTDTQYF. As DNA, the CDR3 is TGCGCCAGCAGCCCAGGGGATGGGACAGATACGCAGTATTTT.

This clonotype was counted a few times. V is TRBV6-2 or TRBV6-3 and J is TRBJ1-2; a possible D gene is TRBD1 (6 bases). The CDR3 has 16 residues. V gave up 0 bases and J gave up 9 bases, with 20 bases separating them. Germline V lookup: CDR1 MNHEY, CDR2 SVGEGT. In nucleotides, the CDR3 is TGTGCCAGCAGTTACTCCCGGACAGACCTTTCCTTCAGCTACACCTTC. Residues: CASSYSRTDLSFSYTF.

The table lists this clonotype with a few counts. As DNA, the CDR3 is TGTGCCTGGGGCCAAACTCGCACAGATACGCAGTATTTT. Residues: CAWGQTRTDTQYF. This chain connects TRBV30 to TRBJ2-3; unclear D gene. The CDR3 sequence is 13 residues long. CDR1 is GTSNPN, CDR2 SVGIG, per germline (reference sequence). Trimming stripped 5 bases from V and 1 base from J, with 10 bases between.

In regard to this clonotype: Given a much more abundant clone one base away, this may be a read error. The chain carries TRBV19 and TRBJ2-3; the D call may be TRBD1 or TRBD2 (5 bases each). Deletions cut 7 bases from V and 10 bases from J, with 24 bases between. CDR3 length: 15 residues. Germline V gene lookup returns CDR1 LNHDA and CDR2 SQIVND (reference sequence). Written as DNA, the CDR3 is TGTGCCAGTACCGGCAGGGACCGCGGTGACCTTGCGCAGTATTTT. Its protein product is CASTGRDRGDLAQYF. Using reference TRBV19 and TRBJ2-3 for the parts outside the CDR3, the full variable domain is DGGITQSPKYLFRKEGQNVTLSCEQNLNHDAMYWYRQDPGQGLRLIYYSQIVNDFQKGDIAEGYSVSREKKESFPLTVTSAQKNPTAFYLCASTGRDRGDLAQYFGPGTRLTVL.

The table lists this clonotype with a few counts. The V call is TRBV5-4, the J call TRBJ1-1; D is unresolved. V was cut by 4 bases and J by 4 bases, with 11 bases left in between. CDR1 SGHNT and CDR2 YYREEE come from the germline V gene (reference sequence). The CDR3 length is 13 residues. The CDR3 DNA sequence: TGTGCCAGCAGCCCCTCGATGCGCACTGAAGCTTTCTTT. Residues: CASSPSMRTEAFF.

The V call is TRBV12-3 or TRBV12-4, the J call TRBJ1-1; a possible D gene is TRBD1 (5 bases). This CDR3 has 15 residues. The V gene lost 1 base and the J gene lost 5 bases, with 14 bases spanning the gap. The CDR3 DNA reads as TGTGCCAGCAGTTTAGAACCAGGGTTGAGAACTGAAGCTTTCTTT. Its protein is CASSLEPGLRTEAFF.

This sequence joins TRBV27 and TRBJ1-2; D remains unclear. V dropped 0 bases and J dropped 8 bases, with 13 bases sitting between them. The CDR3 runs 14 residues. CDR1 MNHEY and CDR2 SMNVEV come from the germline V gene (reference sequence). CDR3: CASSLSYYESGYTF. As DNA, the CDR3 is TGTGCCAGCAGTTTATCGTATTATGAGTCAGGCTACACCTTC.

The chain combines TRBV12-3 or TRBV12-4 with TRBJ2-1; D unclear. The length of the CDR3 is 16 residues. V gave up 6 bases and J gave up 0 bases, with 15 bases separating them. CDR3 nucleotide sequence: TGTGCCAGCAGCCGGTCTGGACGGAGCTCCTACAATGAGCAGTTCTTC. Translated: CASSRSGRSSYNEQFF.

J is TRBJ1-1 and V is TRBV12-3 or TRBV12-4; no definite D call. The CDR3 length is 14 residues. V was trimmed by 7 bases and J by 2 bases, leaving 14 bases between them. The CDR3 coding sequence is TGTGCCAGCACCTTAGGACGGACCAACACTGAAGCTTTCTTT. This sequence encodes CASTLGRTNTEAFF.

This chain joins TRBV27 and TRBJ2-3, with 8 bases that match TRBD1. CDR1 and CDR2 from the germline V gene are MNHEY and SMNVEV (reference sequence). CDR3 length: 13 amino acids. Trimming cost V 4 bases and J 4 bases; bases outside gene matches: 1. This CDR3 reads CASSSGGPDTQYF. CDR3 nucleotide sequence: TGTGCCAGCAGTTCAGGGGGCCCAGATACGCAGTATTTT.

Comments on this clonotype: The conserved phenylalanine or tryptophan is not found at the CDR3 terminus, so this likely reflects a read error. The CDR3 is CASSLRRGGGYSEQFL. The CDR3 nucleotides read TGTGCCAGCAGCCTACGGAGGGGAGGAGGTTACAGTGAGCAGTTCCTC. The rearrangement uses TRBV7-2 and TRBJ2-1; D perhaps matches TRBD2 (6 bases). The germline CDR1 and CDR2 sequences are SGHTA and FQGNSA. CDR3 size: 16 residues.

The CDR3 nucleotides are TGTGCCAGTAGTCCCTGGACAGGGCCCTCTAGCACAGATACGCAGTATTTT. The encoded protein is CASSPWTGPSSTDTQYF. The chain has TRBV19 and TRBJ2-3; 8 nucleotides match TRBD1. Germline CDR1 is LNHDA and CDR2 is SQIVND (reference sequence). V was pared by 5 bases and J by 0 bases, with 10 bases of the junction left unmatched. The CDR3 runs to 17 residues.

This clonotype was seen a few times. The rearrangement joins TRBV29-1 to TRBJ2-1; D is perhaps TRBD1 (6 bases). This CDR3 has 12 residues. Trimming stripped 4 bases from V and 6 bases from J, with 10 bases between. The germline V gene has CDR1 SQVTM and CDR2 ANQGSEA. The CDR3 nucleotides read TGCAGCGTTGCAAGACAGGTCAATGAGCAGTTCTTC. Translating it yields CSVARQVNEQFF.

This clonotype has at least ten counts. The rearrangement joins TRBV5-1 to TRBJ1-1, with 9 bases aligning to TRBD1. The CDR3 has 14 amino acids. CDR1 and CDR2 from the germline V gene are SGHRS and YFSETQ. V shed 3 bases, J shed 3 bases, and the junction held 3 bases outside the gene matches. The CDR3 protein is CASSSTGGDTEAFF. CDR3 DNA: TGCGCCAGCAGCTCGACAGGGGGGGACACTGAAGCTTTCTTT.

V usage is TRBV30 and J usage is TRBJ1-2, with D tentatively TRBD1 (6 bases). The ends were cut back, 5 bases at V and 8 bases at J, with 15 bases in the middle. CDR3 length equals 12 residues. CDR1 is GTSNPN and CDR2 is SVGIG in the germline V gene (reference sequence). As DNA, the CDR3 is TGTGCCTGGGTACAGGGAAGGGAAGGCTACACCTTC. The encoded protein is CAWVQGREGYTF.

This clonotype was counted ten times or more. The gene calls are TRBV7-3 and TRBJ1-5; no clear D. Per germline, CDR1 SGHTA and CDR2 FQGTGA. V was cut by 10 bases and J by 3 bases, with 4 bases left in between. The CDR3 is 10 amino acids. CDR3 sequence: CATHNQPQHF. CDR3 DNA sequence: TGTGCCACCCACAATCAGCCCCAGCATTTT.

This chain connects TRBV29-1 to TRBJ2-1; the D gene is possibly TRBD2 (6 bases). Germline V CDR1 and CDR2: SQVTM, ANQGSEA. V lost 7 bases and J 2 bases, leaving 12 bases between the germline ends. The CDR3 extends over 13 amino acids. Here the CDR3 reads CSGGTDAYNEQFF. The DNA for the CDR3 is TGCAGCGGGGGGACTGACGCCTACAATGAGCAGTTCTTC.

This clonotype was recorded at least ten times. The chain recombines TRBV7-2 with TRBJ1-4, with TRBD1 matching 7 bases. Per the germline V gene, CDR1 is SGHTA and CDR2 is FQGNSA. V was pared by 4 bases and J by 8 bases, with 7 bases of the junction left unmatched. The CDR3 is made up of 14 amino acids. CDR3 sequence reads: CASSSGGQIEKLFF. CDR3 DNA sequence: TGTGCCAGCAGCTCCGGGGGACAGATAGAAAAACTGTTTTTT. The full variable domain, rest sourced from reference TRBV7-2 and TRBJ1-4, is GAGVSQSPSNKVTEKGKDVELRCDPISGHTALYWYRQSLGQGLEFLIYFQGNSAPDKSGLPSDRFSAERTGGSVSTLTIQRTQQEDSAVYLCASSSGGQIEKLFFGSGTQLSVL.